Following are 31 T cell receptor beta chains from one sample sequenced in a study of cytomegalovirus exposure and HLA in healthy donors (dated by TCRdb to the late 2010s). The library relied on the immunoSEQ multiplex PCR assay. A mixture of 60 forward primers for TCR Vbeta segments and 13 reverse primers for TCR Jbeta segments was used in the multiplex PCR. The clones in this table, taken by TCRdb from immuneACCESS, are in-frame only. Not every clone is retained; where verified, under half of the shortfall comes from an unresolved V gene, and the cause of the rest is unknown. The sample table shows over 150,000 clones, and about 84% are seen once. The top ten clones comprise under 5% of the sample. Sequencing was done on a sample of PBMCs. These receptor sequences come from a man younger than 35 in good health and CMV-seronegative.

This chain connects TRBV7-6 to TRBJ1-5; possible D gene TRBD1, 6 bases. The CDR3 is made up of 15 amino acids. The V and J ends lost 5 bases and 6 bases respectively, with 17 bases between them. Germline V gene data show CDR1 as SGHVS and CDR2 as FNYEAQ. The CDR3 region has the DNA TGTGCCAGCAGCAAAGAAGGGGGGGCTGTTCAGCCCCAGCATTTT. Amino acids: CASSKEGGAVQPQHF.

This clone came up a few times. J is TRBJ1-3 and V is TRBV5-1, with D hard to call. The CDR3 contains 15 residues. V shed 4 bases and J shed 0 bases, with 11 bases lying between them. Germline assignment: CDR1 SGHRS and CDR2 YFSETQ. CDR3 DNA sequence: TGCGCCAGCAGCCCCACCCCGAGCTCTGGAAACACCATATATTTT. Residues: CASSPTPSSGNTIYF.

The chain links TRBV21-1 to TRBJ1-5; the listed D gene, TRBD1, was not tested against the DNA. TRBV21-1 is marked as a pseudogene. The CDR3 covers 16 residues. The CDR3 spells CAPEKTRAIGDQPQHF. CDR3 DNA sequence: TGTGCCCCCGAAAAAACCCGGGCCATAGGGGATCAGCCCCAGCATTTT.

The J gene is TRBJ1-1, the V gene TRBV7-9, with a tentative D call TRBD1 (6 bases). The CDR3 spans 14 residues. V was clipped by 6 bases and J by 3 bases, with 14 bases between them. The V gene's germline CDR1 is SEHNR and CDR2 FQNEAQ (reference sequence). The CDR3 here is CASRRNRADTEAFF. The CDR3 DNA is TGTGCCAGCAGACGTAACAGGGCCGACACTGAAGCTTTCTTT.

This clone was found a few times. The chain carries TRBV6-1 and TRBJ1-5; no clear D. The CDR3 spans 13 residues. Between the trimmed V and J ends, which lost 3 bases and 4 bases, there was a span of 7 bases. Per germline, CDR1 MNHNS and CDR2 SASEGT. The CDR3 coding sequence is TGTGCCAGCAGTGATTCGGGAAATCAGCCCCAGCATTTT. Amino acid sequence: CASSDSGNQPQHF.

J is TRBJ1-3 and V is TRBV10-3; tentative D call: TRBD1 (5 bases). The CDR3 consists of 17 residues. Germline values: CDR1 ENHRY, CDR2 SYGVKD. Trimming pared 6 bases from V and 0 bases from J, leaving 18 bases between. The CDR3 is CAIRTLGDFNSGNTIYF. The CDR3 nucleotides are TGTGCCATCAGGACACTTGGGGACTTCAACTCTGGAAACACCATATATTTT.

The chain couples TRBV19 to TRBJ2-4; 9 nucleotides line up with TRBD1. J gave up 8 bases and V 10 bases, and 9 bases lay outside the gene matches. The CDR3 covers 13 residues. Germline lookup yields CDR1 LNHDA and CDR2 SQIVND (reference sequence). CDR3 coding DNA: TGTGCCACTCGCGGGACAGGGAAAGACATTCAGTACTTC. It encodes CATRGTGKDIQYF.

The rearrangement uses TRBV6-5 and TRBJ2-3; TRBD1 matches 8 bases. With 6 bases clipped from V and 9 bases from J, the junction kept 8 bases outside the gene matches. Germline CDR1 MNHEY, CDR2 SVGAGI. This CDR3 region has 13 residues. The chain's CDR3 is CASRPQGASTQYF. The CDR3 DNA is TGTGCCAGCAGGCCCCAGGGGGCCAGCACGCAGTATTTT.

The chain joins TRBV4-1 to TRBJ2-2; 10 nucleotides match TRBD2. The germline gives CDR1 MGHRA, CDR2 YSYEKL. J lost 2 bases, V lost 3 bases, and 12 bases had no gene match. This CDR3 is 19 amino acids long. CDR3 loop: CASSHPLASGSLNTGELFF. CDR3 nucleotide sequence: TGCGCCAGCAGCCACCCCCTCGCTAGCGGGAGCCTTAACACCGGGGAGCTGTTTTTT.

This clone was counted at least ten times. The chain has TRBV19 and TRBJ1-4; a weak D match, TRBD1 (6 bases). Trimming took 1 base from V and 3 from J, leaving 9 bases between them. This CDR3 has 15 residues. Germline CDR1 and CDR2: LNHDA and SQIVND (reference sequence). CDR3 DNA: TGTGCCAGTAGTATAGCCAGGGGACCTAATGAAAAACTGTTTTTT. It codes for CASSIARGPNEKLFF.

The CDR3 nucleotides read TGTGCCAGCACTTGGACAGGGGCGCAAGAGACCCAGTACTTC. The encoded protein is CASTWTGAQETQYF. This chain joins TRBV28 and TRBJ2-5; TRBD1 agrees at 9 bases. The CDR3 runs to 14 residues. The trim removed 7 bases at V and 2 bases at J, leaving 5 bases unmatched. The germline V gene has CDR1 MDHEN and CDR2 SYDVKM.

This rearrangement joins TRBV27 to TRBJ2-2; 9 bases match TRBD2. J was trimmed by 3 bases and V by 7 bases; bases with no gene match: 9. The CDR3 is 16 residues long. The germline V gene encodes CDR1 MNHEY and CDR2 SMNVEV (reference sequence). The CDR3 DNA reads as TGTGCCAGCACTTTTAGCGGGGGCCTCTACACCGGGGAGCTGTTTTTT. Translating gives CASTFSGGLYTGELFF.

In nucleotides, the CDR3 is TGTGCCAGCAGTTTAGCGACAGGAGACTTTTACACAGATACGCAGTATTTT. Its translation is CASSLATGDFYTDTQYF. The V and J genes are TRBV27 and TRBJ2-3, with D perhaps matching TRBD1 (6 bases). Germline assignment: CDR1 MNHEY and CDR2 SMNVEV (reference sequence). The V end lost 2 bases, the J end lost 2 bases, and 17 bases lay between the germline ends. This CDR3 has 17 residues.

The gene calls are TRBV4-1 and TRBJ2-3; D ambiguous. There are 13 residues in the CDR3. The germline V and J ends were trimmed by 1 base and 3 bases, with 5 bases remaining between them. The germline gives CDR1 MGHRA, CDR2 YSYEKL. CDR3 loop: CASSQALTDTQYF. The DNA for the CDR3 is TGCGCCAGCAGCCAAGCGTTGACAGATACGCAGTATTTT.

This rearrangement joins TRBV28 to TRBJ1-3, with D perhaps TRBD1 (6 bases). The CDR3 is made up of 19 amino acids. Per the germline V gene, CDR1 is MDHEN and CDR2 is SYDVKM. Trimming took off 8 bases at V and 5 bases at J, with 31 bases between the two ends. CDR3 amino acids: CASAKMVSDSRFYRNTIYF. The CDR3 DNA follows: TGTGCCAGCGCCAAGATGGTCTCGGACAGCAGATTTTACCGAAACACCATATATTTT.

The V and J genes are TRBV5-8 and TRBJ1-2; no reliable D call. Germline CDR1 SGHTS, CDR2 YDEGEE. This CDR3 is 16 amino acids long. The ends were cut back, 4 bases at V and 8 bases at J, with 24 bases in the middle. For the CDR3, the DNA is TGTGCCAGCAGCCATTTCCCCCCGGGCAGGCCTAGCGGCTACACCTTC. This translates into CASSHFPPGRPSGYTF.

The chain links TRBV7-9 to TRBJ2-1; D is unclear. Looked up from germline, CDR1 is SEHNR and CDR2 is FQNEAQ (reference sequence). Trimming took 2 bases from V and 0 from J, leaving 11 bases between them. This CDR3 is 16 amino acids long. CDR3 sequence: CASSLPARLSYNEQFF. CDR3 bases: TGTGCCAGCAGCTTACCGGCCAGACTCTCCTACAATGAGCAGTTCTTC.

J is TRBJ1-2 and V is TRBV19; 11 bases match TRBD1. This CDR3 spans 16 amino acids. With 4 bases clipped from V and 7 bases from J, the junction kept 11 bases outside the gene matches. Germline-derived CDR1 and CDR2 are LNHDA and SQIVND (reference sequence). DNA for the CDR3: TGTGCCAGTAGTAGCCATTCCGGGACAGGGGGAATTGGCTACACCTTC. Protein product: CASSSHSGTGGIGYTF. The complete variable domain, with remaining parts taken from reference TRBV19 and TRBJ1-2, reads DGGITQSPKYLFRKEGQNVTLSCEQNLNHDAMYWYRQDPGQGLRLIYYSQIVNDFQKGDIAEGYSVSREKKESFPLTVTSAQKNPTAFYLCASSSHSGTGGIGYTFGSGTRLTVV.

This sequence joins TRBV6-6 and TRBJ1-2, with 11 bases fitting TRBD1. With 6 bases clipped from V and 7 bases from J, the junction kept 10 bases outside the gene matches. There are 15 residues in the CDR3. CDR1 is MNHNY and CDR2 is SVGAGI in the germline V gene (reference sequence). The CDR3 spells CASREGGQGARGYTF. The DNA for the CDR3 is TGTGCCAGCAGGGAGGGAGGACAGGGGGCGCGTGGCTACACCTTC.

This clone was found a few times. This chain joins TRBV15 and TRBJ2-2; D is unclear. Deletions cut 3 bases from V and 8 bases from J, with 10 bases between. The CDR3 is made up of 13 amino acids. The germline gives CDR1 LNHNV, CDR2 YYDKDF (reference sequence). CDR3 nucleotide sequence: TGTGCCACCAGCAGGAAATCAGAAGGGGAGCTGTTTTTT. Translation gives CATSRKSEGELFF.

The V gene is TRBV28, the J gene TRBJ1-1, with D perhaps matching TRBD1 (5 bases). The CDR3 has 14 residues. Trimming cost V 2 bases and J 4 bases, with 11 bases left between them. Germline lookup yields CDR1 MDHEN and CDR2 SYDVKM. CDR3 protein: CASSLTRARTEAFF. The CDR3 coding sequence is TGTGCCAGCAGTTTAACCAGGGCGCGCACTGAAGCTTTCTTT.

The chain has TRBV12-5 and TRBJ2-5; TRBD1 matches 10 bases. The CDR3 spans 15 residues. Losses at the gene ends were 1 base for V and 2 bases for J; bases not matched to a gene: 1. From germline, CDR1 is LGHNT and CDR2 FRNRAP. The CDR3 reads CASGLGDRGQETQYF. CDR3 in DNA: TGTGCTAGTGGTTTGGGGGACAGGGGACAAGAGACCCAGTACTTC.

This sequence joins TRBV11-2 and TRBJ2-2; 10 positions match TRBD1. The CDR3 totals 18 residues. V shed 1 base and J 4 bases; nucleotides not matched to a gene: 9. The V gene's germline CDR1 is SGHAT and CDR2 FQNNGV. This CDR3 reads CASSLVGDRGFTTGELFF. In DNA, the CDR3 is TGTGCCAGCAGCTTAGTGGGGGACAGGGGTTTTACCACCGGGGAGCTGTTTTTT.

This clone has a single count. This chain uses TRBV5-1 with TRBJ2-3, with D possibly being TRBD2 (6 bases). Germline CDR1 is SGHRS and CDR2 is YFSETQ. CDR3 size: 14 residues. Trimming took 4 bases from V and 6 from J, leaving 15 bases between them. The CDR3 DNA reads TGCGCCAGCAGCCCGGACTACCGAGGGGATACGCAGTATTTT. Its translation: CASSPDYRGDTQYF.

The V gene is TRBV5-1, the J gene TRBJ1-2; 7 positions match TRBD1. The CDR3 length is 15 residues. Trimming at V came to 0 bases and at J to 4 bases, leaving 6 bases not matched to a gene. The germline V gene encodes CDR1 SGHRS and CDR2 YFSETQ. CDR3 sequence (DNA): TGCGCCAGCAGCTTGGAGCGGACAGGCGGCTATGGCTACACCTTC. Its translation: CASSLERTGGYGYTF.

The chain joins TRBV7-9 to TRBJ1-1, with D maybe TRBD1 (5 bases). Trimming removed 4 bases from V and 1 base from J, with 13 bases in between. Germline CDR1 reads SEHNR; CDR2 reads FQNEAQ (reference sequence). This CDR3 spans 15 amino acids. The CDR3 spells CASSSTQTGNTEAFF. CDR3 nucleotides: TGTGCCAGCAGCTCAACACAAACAGGGAACACTGAAGCTTTCTTT.

This clone has only one observation. The rearrangement links TRBV27 to TRBJ1-5; TRBD1 is a possible D gene (6 bases). The CDR3 covers 16 residues. Trimming pared 5 bases from V and 6 bases from J, leaving 20 bases between. Germline CDR1 reads MNHEY; CDR2 reads SMNVEV (reference sequence). Here the CDR3 reads CASSLGAQGSSQPQHF. Written as DNA, the CDR3 is TGTGCCAGCAGTCTGGGGGCCCAGGGATCAAGTCAGCCCCAGCATTTT.

This clone was observed a single time. The DNA of the CDR3 is TGTGCCAGCAGCTTGGCCCCAGGGACCCAGTACTTC. Its translation is CASSLAPGTQYF. This chain links TRBV5-4 with TRBJ2-5, with D unclear. Germline V CDR1 and CDR2: SGHNT, YYREEE (reference sequence). CDR3 length: 12 residues. Trimming took 0 bases from V and 7 from J, leaving 7 bases between them.

V gene TRBV25-1 combines with J gene TRBJ2-2; D gene ambiguous. The CDR3 runs 14 residues. The V end lost 5 bases, the J end lost 6 bases, and 13 bases lay between the germline ends. Germline V lookup: CDR1 MGHDK, CDR2 SYGVNS. DNA of the CDR3: TGTGCCAGCAGTTCTACCGGGTTCTCCGGGGAGCTGTTTTTT. Translation: CASSSTGFSGELFF. Supplemented by reference TRBV25-1 and TRBJ2-2, the full variable domain reads EADIYQTPRYLVIGTGKKITLECSQTMGHDKMYWYQQDPGMELHLIHYSYGVNSTEKGDLSSESTVSRIRTEHFPLTLESARPSHTSQYLCASSSTGFSGELFFGEGSRLTVL.

This chain connects TRBV12-5 to TRBJ1-2, with unresolved D. Trimming pared 2 bases from V and 4 bases from J, leaving 8 bases between. There are 13 residues in the CDR3. Germline loops: CDR1 LGHNT, CDR2 FRNRAP. As DNA, the CDR3 is TGTGCTAGTGGTTTGAGGGCGGGCTATGGCTACACCTTC. This gives the protein CASGLRAGYGYTF.

The chain uses TRBV18 and TRBJ1-1; TRBD1 is a possible D gene (6 bases). This CDR3 contains 12 residues. The germline V gene encodes CDR1 KGHSH and CDR2 LQKENI. V lost 3 bases and J 8 bases, leaving 10 bases between the germline ends. The CDR3 sequence is CASSPKTGEAFF. The CDR3 DNA is TGTGCCAGCTCACCCAAAACAGGGGAAGCTTTCTTT.